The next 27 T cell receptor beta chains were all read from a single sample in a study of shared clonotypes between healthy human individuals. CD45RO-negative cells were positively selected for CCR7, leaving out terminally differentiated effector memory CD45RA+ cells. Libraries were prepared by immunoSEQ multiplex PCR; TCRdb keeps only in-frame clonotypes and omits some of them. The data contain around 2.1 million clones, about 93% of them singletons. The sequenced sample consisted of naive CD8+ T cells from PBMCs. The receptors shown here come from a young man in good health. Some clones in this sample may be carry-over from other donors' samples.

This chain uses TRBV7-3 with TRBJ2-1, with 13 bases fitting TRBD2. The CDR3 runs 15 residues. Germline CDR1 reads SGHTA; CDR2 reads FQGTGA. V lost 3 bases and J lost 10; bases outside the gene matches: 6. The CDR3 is CASSLSGTSGDEQFF. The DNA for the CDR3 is TGTGCCAGCAGCTTGAGCGGGACTAGCGGGGACGAGCAGTTCTTC.

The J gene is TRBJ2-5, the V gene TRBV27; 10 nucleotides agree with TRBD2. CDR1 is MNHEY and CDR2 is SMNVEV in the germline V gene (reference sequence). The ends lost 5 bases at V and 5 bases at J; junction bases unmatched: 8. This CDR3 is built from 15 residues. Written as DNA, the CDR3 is TGTGCCAGCAGTCTGTGGGCTAGCGGGAGCGAGACCCAGTACTTC. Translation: CASSLWASGSETQYF.

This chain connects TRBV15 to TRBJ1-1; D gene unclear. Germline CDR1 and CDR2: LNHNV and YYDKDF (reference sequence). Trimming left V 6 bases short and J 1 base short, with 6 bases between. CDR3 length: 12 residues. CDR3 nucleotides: TGTGCCACCAGTGAAGGGAACACTGAAGCTTTCTTT. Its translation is CATSEGNTEAFF.

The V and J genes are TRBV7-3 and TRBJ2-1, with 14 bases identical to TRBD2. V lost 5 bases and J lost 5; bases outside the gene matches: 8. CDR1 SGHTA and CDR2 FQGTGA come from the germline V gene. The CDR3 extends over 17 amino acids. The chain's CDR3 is CASSANPGLAGDNEQFF. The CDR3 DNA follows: TGTGCCAGCAGCGCCAACCCGGGACTAGCGGGAGACAATGAGCAGTTCTTC.

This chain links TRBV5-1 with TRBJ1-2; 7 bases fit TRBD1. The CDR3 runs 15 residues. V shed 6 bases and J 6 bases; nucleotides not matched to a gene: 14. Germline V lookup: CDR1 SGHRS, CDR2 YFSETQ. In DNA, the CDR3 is TGCGCCAGCATGATCGTCCCGGGACAGAGGGATGGCTACACCTTC. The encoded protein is CASMIVPGQRDGYTF.

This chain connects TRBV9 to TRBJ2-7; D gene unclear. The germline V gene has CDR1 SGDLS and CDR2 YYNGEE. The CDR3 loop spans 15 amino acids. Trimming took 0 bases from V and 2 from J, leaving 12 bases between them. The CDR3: CASSVDWQLAYEQYF. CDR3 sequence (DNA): TGTGCCAGCAGCGTAGATTGGCAGCTTGCCTACGAGCAGTACTTC.

CDR3: CASSSGGQVTPFGYTF. The CDR3 region has the DNA TGTGCCAGCAGCTCGGGGGGACAGGTTACCCCTTTTGGCTACACCTTC. V and J are TRBV5-6 and TRBJ1-2; 8 bases fit TRBD1. The CDR3 extends over 16 amino acids. Germline-derived CDR1 and CDR2 are SGHDT and YYEEEE. Losses at the gene ends were 3 bases for V and 7 bases for J; bases not matched to a gene: 14.

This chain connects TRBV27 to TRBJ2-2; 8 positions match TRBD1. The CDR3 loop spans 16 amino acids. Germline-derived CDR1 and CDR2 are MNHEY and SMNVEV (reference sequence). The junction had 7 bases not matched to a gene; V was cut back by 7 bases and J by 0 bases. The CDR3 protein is CASTPDRDANTGELFF. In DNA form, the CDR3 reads TGTGCCAGCACTCCGGACAGGGACGCGAACACCGGGGAGCTGTTTTTT.

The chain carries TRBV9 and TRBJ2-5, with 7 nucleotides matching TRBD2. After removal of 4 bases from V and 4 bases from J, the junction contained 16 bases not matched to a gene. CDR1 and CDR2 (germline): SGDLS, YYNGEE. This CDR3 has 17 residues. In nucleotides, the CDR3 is TGTGCCAGCAGCCCAAGCTGGGGCGGGAGAACTGGAGAGACCCAGTACTTC. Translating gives CASSPSWGGRTGETQYF.

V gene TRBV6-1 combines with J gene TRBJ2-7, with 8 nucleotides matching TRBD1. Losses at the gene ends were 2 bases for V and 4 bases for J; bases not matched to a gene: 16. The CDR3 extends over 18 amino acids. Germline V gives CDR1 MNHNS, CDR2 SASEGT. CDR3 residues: CASSEKDRVWARDYEQYF. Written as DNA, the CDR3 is TGTGCCAGCAGTGAAAAGGACAGGGTCTGGGCCCGGGATTACGAGCAGTACTTC.

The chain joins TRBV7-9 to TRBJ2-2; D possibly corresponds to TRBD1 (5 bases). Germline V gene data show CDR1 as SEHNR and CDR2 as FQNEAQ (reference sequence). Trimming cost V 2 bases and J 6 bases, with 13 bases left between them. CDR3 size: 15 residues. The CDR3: CASSLFQGIPGELFF. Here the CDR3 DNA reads TGTGCCAGCAGCTTATTTCAGGGAATTCCCGGGGAGCTGTTTTTT.

In nucleotides, the CDR3 is TGTGCCAGCAGCCTAGTGAAGGGGAGCGACGAGCAGTACTTC. This codes for CASSLVKGSDEQYF. The chain is built from TRBV7-9 and TRBJ2-7, with D perhaps matching TRBD1 or TRBD2 (5 bases each). V lost 5 bases and J 5 bases, leaving 16 bases between the germline ends. This CDR3 is 14 amino acids long. Germline loops: CDR1 SEHNR, CDR2 FQNEAQ (reference sequence).

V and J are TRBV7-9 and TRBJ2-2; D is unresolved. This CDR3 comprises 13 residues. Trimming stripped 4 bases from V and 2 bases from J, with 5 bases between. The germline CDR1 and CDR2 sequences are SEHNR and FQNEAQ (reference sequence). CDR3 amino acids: CASSSINTGELFF. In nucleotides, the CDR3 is TGTGCCAGCAGCTCAATCAACACCGGGGAGCTGTTTTTT.

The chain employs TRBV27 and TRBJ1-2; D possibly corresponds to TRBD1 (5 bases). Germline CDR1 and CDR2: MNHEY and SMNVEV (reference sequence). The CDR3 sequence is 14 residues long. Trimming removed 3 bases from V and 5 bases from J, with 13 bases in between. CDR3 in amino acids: CASSFRVGGYGYTF. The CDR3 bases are TGTGCCAGCAGTTTTCGAGTCGGGGGATATGGCTACACCTTC.

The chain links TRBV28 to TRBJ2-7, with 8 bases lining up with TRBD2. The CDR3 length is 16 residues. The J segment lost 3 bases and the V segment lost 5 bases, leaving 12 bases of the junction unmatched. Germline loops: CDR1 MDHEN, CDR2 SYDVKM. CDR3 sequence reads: CASSLPGGEGLYEQYF. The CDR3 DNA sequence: TGTGCCAGCAGTCTCCCCGGGGGGGAGGGCCTCTACGAGCAGTACTTC.

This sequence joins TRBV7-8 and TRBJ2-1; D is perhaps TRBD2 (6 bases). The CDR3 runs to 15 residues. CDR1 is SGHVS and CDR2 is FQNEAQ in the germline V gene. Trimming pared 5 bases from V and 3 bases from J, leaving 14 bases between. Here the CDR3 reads CASSNGASVYNEQFF. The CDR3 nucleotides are TGTGCCAGCAGCAACGGGGCTAGCGTCTACAATGAGCAGTTCTTC.

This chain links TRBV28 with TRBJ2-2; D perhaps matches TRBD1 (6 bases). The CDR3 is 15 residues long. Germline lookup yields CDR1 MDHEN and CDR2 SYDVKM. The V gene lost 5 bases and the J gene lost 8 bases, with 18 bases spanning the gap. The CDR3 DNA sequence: TGTGCCAGCAGTCAGAGGGACACGGGAACTGGGGAGCTGTTTTTT. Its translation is CASSQRDTGTGELFF.

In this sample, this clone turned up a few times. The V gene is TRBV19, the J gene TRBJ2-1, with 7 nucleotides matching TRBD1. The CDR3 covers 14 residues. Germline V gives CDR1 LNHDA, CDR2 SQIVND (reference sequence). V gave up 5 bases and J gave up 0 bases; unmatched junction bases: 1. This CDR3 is CASSAGGSYNEQFF. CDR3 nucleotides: TGTGCCAGTAGTGCAGGGGGCTCCTACAATGAGCAGTTCTTC.

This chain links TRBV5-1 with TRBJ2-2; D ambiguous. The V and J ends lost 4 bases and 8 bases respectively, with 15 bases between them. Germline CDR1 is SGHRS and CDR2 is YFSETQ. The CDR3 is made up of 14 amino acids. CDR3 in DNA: TGCGCCAGCAGCCTGGGCCCTGGTCCAGGGGAGCTGTTTTTT. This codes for CASSLGPGPGELFF.

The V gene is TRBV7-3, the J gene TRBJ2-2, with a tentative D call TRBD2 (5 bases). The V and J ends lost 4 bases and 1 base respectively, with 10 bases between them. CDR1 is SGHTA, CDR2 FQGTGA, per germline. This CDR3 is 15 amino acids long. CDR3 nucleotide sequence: TGTGCCAGCAGCTCCCATCGGGAGAACACCGGGGAGCTGTTTTTT. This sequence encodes CASSSHRENTGELFF. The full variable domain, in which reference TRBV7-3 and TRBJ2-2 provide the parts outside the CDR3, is GAGVSQTPSNKVTEKGKYVELRCDPISGHTALYWYRQSLGQGPEFLIYFQGTGAADDSGLPNDRFFAVRPEGSVSTLKIQRTERGDSAVYLCASSSHRENTGELFFGEGSRLTVL.

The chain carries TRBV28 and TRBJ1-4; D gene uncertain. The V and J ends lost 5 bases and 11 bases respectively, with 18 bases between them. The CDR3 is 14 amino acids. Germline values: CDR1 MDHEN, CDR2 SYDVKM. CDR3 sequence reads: CASSPGREFAKLFF. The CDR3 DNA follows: TGTGCCAGCAGTCCCGGACGGGAATTCGCGAAACTGTTTTTT.

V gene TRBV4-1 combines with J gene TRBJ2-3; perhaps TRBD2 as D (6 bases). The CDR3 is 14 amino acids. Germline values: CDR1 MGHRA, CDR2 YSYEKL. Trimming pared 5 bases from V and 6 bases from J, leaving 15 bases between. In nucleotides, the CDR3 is TGCGCCAGCAGCGACCTCGCGGGGCCTGATACGCAGTATTTT. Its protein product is CASSDLAGPDTQYF.

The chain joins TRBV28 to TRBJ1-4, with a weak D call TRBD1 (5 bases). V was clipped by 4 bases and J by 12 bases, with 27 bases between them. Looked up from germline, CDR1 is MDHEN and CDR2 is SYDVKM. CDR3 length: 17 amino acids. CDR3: CASSSARAEKGEGELFF. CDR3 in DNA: TGTGCCAGCAGTTCTGCCAGGGCGGAAAAAGGGGAAGGGGAACTGTTTTTT.

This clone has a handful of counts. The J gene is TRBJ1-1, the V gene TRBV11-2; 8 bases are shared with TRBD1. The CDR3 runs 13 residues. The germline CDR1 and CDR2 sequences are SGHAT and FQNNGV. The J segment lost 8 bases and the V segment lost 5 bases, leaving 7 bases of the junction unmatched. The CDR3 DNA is TGTGCCAGCAGCCAAGGGACAGGTTGGGAAGCTTTCTTT. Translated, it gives CASSQGTGWEAFF.

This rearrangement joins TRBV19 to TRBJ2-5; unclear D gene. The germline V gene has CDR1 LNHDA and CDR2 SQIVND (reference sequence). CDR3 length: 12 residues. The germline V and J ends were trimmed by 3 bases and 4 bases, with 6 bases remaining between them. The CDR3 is CASSIGSETQYF. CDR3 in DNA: TGTGCCAGTAGTATCGGATCAGAGACCCAGTACTTC.

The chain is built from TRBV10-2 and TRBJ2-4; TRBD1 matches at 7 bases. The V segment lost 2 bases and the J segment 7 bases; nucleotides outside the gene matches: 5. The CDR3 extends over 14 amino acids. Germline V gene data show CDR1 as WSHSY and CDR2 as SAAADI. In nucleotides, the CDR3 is TGCGCCAGCAGTGAGGCGACAGGGATGAACATTCAGTACTTC. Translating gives CASSEATGMNIQYF.

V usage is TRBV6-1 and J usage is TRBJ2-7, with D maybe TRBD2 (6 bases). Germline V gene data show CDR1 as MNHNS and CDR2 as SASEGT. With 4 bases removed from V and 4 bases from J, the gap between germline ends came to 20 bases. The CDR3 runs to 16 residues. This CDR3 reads CASSAVSRGLPYEQYF. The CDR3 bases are TGTGCCAGCAGTGCAGTGAGTAGGGGACTTCCTTACGAGCAGTACTTC.